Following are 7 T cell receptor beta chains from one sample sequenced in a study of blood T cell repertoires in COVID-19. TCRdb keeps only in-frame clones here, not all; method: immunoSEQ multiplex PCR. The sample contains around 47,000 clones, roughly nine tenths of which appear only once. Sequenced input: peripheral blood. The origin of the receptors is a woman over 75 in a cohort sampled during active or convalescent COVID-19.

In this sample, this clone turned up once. CDR3 DNA: TGTGCCAGTAGTAGGACAGGGGTCAACACTGAAGCTTTCTTT. This encodes CASSRTGVNTEAFF. This chain uses TRBV19 with TRBJ1-1, with 9 bases matching TRBD1. Germline V gene sequence: CDR1 LNHDA, CDR2 SQIVND (reference sequence). Trimming cost V 4 bases and J 2 bases; bases outside gene matches: 2. The CDR3 consists of 14 residues.

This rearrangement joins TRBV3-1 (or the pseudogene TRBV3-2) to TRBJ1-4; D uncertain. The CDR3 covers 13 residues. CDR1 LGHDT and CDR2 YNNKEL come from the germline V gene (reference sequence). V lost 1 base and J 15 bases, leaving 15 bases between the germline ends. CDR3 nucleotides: TGTGCCAGCAGCCAAGCCCCGAGGCCCAGAATGTTTTTT. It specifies CASSQAPRPRMFF.

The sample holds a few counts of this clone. Here the CDR3 reads CASSLGGGATNEKLFF. Here the CDR3 DNA reads TGTGCCAGCAGCTTAGGCGGCGGAGCAACTAATGAAAAACTGTTTTTT. J is TRBJ1-4 and V is TRBV7-2; the D is unclear. Germline CDR1 is SGHTA and CDR2 is FQGNSA. There are 16 residues in the CDR3. V lost 1 base and J 0 bases, leaving 9 bases between the germline ends.

This CDR3 is CATSDPSGRAFGEQFF. CDR3 in DNA: TGTGCCACCAGTGATCCAAGCGGGAGGGCGTTCGGTGAGCAGTTCTTC. V usage is TRBV24-1 and J usage is TRBJ2-1; TRBD2 matches 10 bases. Germline lookup yields CDR1 KGHDR and CDR2 SFDVKD. Trimming cost V 3 bases and J 9 bases; bases outside gene matches: 10. CDR3 length equals 16 residues.

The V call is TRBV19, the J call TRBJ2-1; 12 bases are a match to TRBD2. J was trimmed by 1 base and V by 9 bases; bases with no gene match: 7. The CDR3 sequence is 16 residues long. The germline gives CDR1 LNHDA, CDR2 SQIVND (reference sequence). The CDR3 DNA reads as TGTGCCAGCACCAGACTAGCGGGAGTTTCCTACAATGAGCAGTTCTTC. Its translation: CASTRLAGVSYNEQFF.

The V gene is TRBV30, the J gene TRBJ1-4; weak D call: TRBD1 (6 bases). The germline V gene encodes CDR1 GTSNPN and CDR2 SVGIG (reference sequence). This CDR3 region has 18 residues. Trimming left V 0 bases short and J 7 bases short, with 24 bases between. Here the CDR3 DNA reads TGTGCCTGGAGTGTTAGGTACTCAGGGGAGAGATTTCGTGAAAAACTGTTTTTT. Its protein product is CAWSVRYSGERFREKLFF. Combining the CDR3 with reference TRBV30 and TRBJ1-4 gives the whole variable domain SQTIHQWPATLVQPVGSPLSLECTVEGTSNPNLYWYRQAAGRGLQLLFYSVGIGQISSEVPQNLSASRPQDRQFILSSKKLLLSDSGFYLCAWSVRYSGERFREKLFFGSGTQLSVL.

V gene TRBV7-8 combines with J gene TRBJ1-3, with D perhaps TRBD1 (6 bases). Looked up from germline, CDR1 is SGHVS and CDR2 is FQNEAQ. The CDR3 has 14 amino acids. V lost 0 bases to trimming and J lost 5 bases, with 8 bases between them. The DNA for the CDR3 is TGTGCCAGCAGCTTAGCGCAGGGGAGAAACACCATATATTTT. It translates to CASSLAQGRNTIYF.